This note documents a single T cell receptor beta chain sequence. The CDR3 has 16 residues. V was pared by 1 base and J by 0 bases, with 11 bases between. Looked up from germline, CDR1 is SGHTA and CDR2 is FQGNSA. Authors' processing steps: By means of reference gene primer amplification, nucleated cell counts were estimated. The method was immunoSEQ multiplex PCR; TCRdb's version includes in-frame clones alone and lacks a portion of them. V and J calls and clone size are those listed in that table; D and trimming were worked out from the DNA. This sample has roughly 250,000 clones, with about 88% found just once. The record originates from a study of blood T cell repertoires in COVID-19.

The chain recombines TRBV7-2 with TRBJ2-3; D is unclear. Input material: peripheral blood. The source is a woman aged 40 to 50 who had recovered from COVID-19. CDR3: CASSLGGHASTDTQYF. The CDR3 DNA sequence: TGTGCCAGCAGCTTAGGTGGCCACGCTAGCACAGATACGCAGTATTTT.